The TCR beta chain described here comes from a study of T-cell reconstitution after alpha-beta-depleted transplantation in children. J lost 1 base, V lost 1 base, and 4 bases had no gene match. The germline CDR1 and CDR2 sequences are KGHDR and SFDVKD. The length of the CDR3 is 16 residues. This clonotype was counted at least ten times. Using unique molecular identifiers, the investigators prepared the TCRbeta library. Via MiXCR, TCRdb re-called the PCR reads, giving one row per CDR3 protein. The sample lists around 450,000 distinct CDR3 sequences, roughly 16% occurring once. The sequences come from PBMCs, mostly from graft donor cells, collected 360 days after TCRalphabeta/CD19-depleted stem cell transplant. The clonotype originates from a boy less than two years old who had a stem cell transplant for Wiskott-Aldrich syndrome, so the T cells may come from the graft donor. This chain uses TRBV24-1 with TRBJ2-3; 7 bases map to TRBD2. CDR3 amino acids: CATSDFGLGRTDTQYF. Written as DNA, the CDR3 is TGTGCCACCAGTGATTTCGGACTAGGGCGCACAGATACGCAGTATTTT.